These 17 T cell receptor beta chains were all obtained from the same sample, sequenced in a study of cytomegalovirus exposure and HLA in healthy donors. 60 Vbeta and 13 Jbeta primers were used in PCR. Assay: immunoSEQ multiplex PCR; the TCRdb copy retains only in-frame clones and omits some. The table includes about 98,000 clones, 69% detected once. The sample consisted of PBMCs. These receptors all stem from a female donor in good health and CMV-seronegative.

This clone is a singleton in its sample. This sequence joins TRBV10-1 and TRBJ1-1; D gene unclear. The CDR3 extends over 13 amino acids. Trimming pared 5 bases from V and 1 base from J, leaving 8 bases between. Germline assignment: CDR1 WNHNN and CDR2 SYGVQD (reference sequence). CDR3 region: CASSSDKNTEAFF. CDR3 DNA: TGCGCCAGCAGTTCCGACAAGAACACTGAAGCTTTCTTT.

The chain recombines TRBV9 with TRBJ2-1; 8 nucleotides align to TRBD2. V was clipped by 4 bases and J by 6 bases; unmatched bases: 12. This CDR3 region has 16 residues. Germline V gene data show CDR1 as SGDLS and CDR2 as YYNGEE. CDR3 DNA: TGTGCCAGCAGCCCATACGGGCGGGGGGTCGCCAATGAGCAGTTCTTC. This encodes CASSPYGRGVANEQFF.

DNA of the CDR3: TGCGCCAGCAGCTCCGGACTAGCGGGGGGGCAGAGCACCGGGGAGCTGTTTTTT. This translates into CASSSGLAGGQSTGELFF. This chain connects TRBV5-1 to TRBJ2-2; the match to TRBD2 covers 15 bases. CDR1 is SGHRS, CDR2 YFSETQ, per germline. This CDR3 has 18 amino acids. J lost 4 bases, V lost 3 bases, and 7 bases had no gene match.

This clone was observed a handful of times. The rearrangement uses TRBV29-1 and TRBJ2-1; 8 nucleotides match TRBD2. J gave up 3 bases and V 6 bases, and 13 bases lay outside the gene matches. CDR3 length: 16 amino acids. CDR1 is SQVTM, CDR2 ANQGSEA, per germline. The CDR3 sequence is CSVFPRREDNYNEQFF. The CDR3 coding sequence is TGCAGCGTGTTTCCGCGGCGGGAGGACAACTACAATGAGCAGTTCTTC.

The rearrangement joins TRBV18 to TRBJ2-3; the match to TRBD2 covers 7 bases. The V segment lost 5 bases and the J segment 2 bases; nucleotides outside the gene matches: 4. The CDR3 length is 14 residues. Germline values: CDR1 KGHSH, CDR2 LQKENI. CDR3 in DNA: TGTGCCAGCTCATCCGGGACTACCACAGATACGCAGTATTTT. Translating it yields CASSSGTTTDTQYF. The full variable domain, with the rest looked up from reference TRBV18 and TRBJ2-3, is NAGVMQNPRHLVRRRGQEARLRCSPMKGHSHVYWYRQLPEEGLKFMVYLQKENIIDESGMPKERFSAEFPKEGPSILRIQQVVRGDSAAYFCASSSGTTTDTQYFGPGTRLTVL.

The chain carries TRBV27 and TRBJ2-7; 7 bases are a match to TRBD1. With 5 bases clipped from V and 2 bases from J, the junction kept 6 bases outside the gene matches. Germline CDR1 reads MNHEY; CDR2 reads SMNVEV (reference sequence). CDR3 size: 14 residues. Written as DNA, the CDR3 is TGTGCCAGCAGTACACGACAGGGTACCTACGAGCAGTACTTC. It translates to CASSTRQGTYEQYF.

A few counts support this clone. The chain couples TRBV19 to TRBJ2-7, with D possibly TRBD1 on 6 matching bases. The CDR3 extends over 15 amino acids. V dropped 3 bases and J dropped 4 bases, with 16 bases sitting between them. The germline CDR1 and CDR2 sequences are LNHDA and SQIVND (reference sequence). The CDR3 loop reads CASSIWWGPKYEQYF. In DNA, the CDR3 is TGTGCCAGTAGTATTTGGTGGGGGCCAAAGTACGAGCAGTACTTC.

The chain carries TRBV5-6 and TRBJ2-5; no definite D call. From germline, CDR1 is SGHDT and CDR2 YYEEEE. The ends were cut back, 0 bases at V and 2 bases at J, with 8 bases in the middle. The CDR3 totals 14 residues. The CDR3 DNA reads TGTGCCAGCAGCTTGGTGCCAGTTCAAGAGACCCAGTACTTC. Its translation is CASSLVPVQETQYF.

By its share, this clone is medium-sized. This chain uses TRBV28 with TRBJ2-7; 10 nucleotides align to TRBD2. Germline CDR1 is MDHEN and CDR2 is SYDVKM. The CDR3 runs 15 residues. V lost 4 bases and J lost 2; bases outside the gene matches: 5. The CDR3, as DNA: TGTGCCAGCAGTTCAACTAGCGGGGATCCCTACGAGCAGTACTTC. Protein product: CASSSTSGDPYEQYF.

The sample holds one count of this clone. A read error may explain this, as a much larger clone is one base away. The chain combines TRBV6-5 with TRBJ2-6; the D gene is possibly TRBD1 (6 bases). The V end lost 4 bases, the J end lost 2 bases, and 9 bases lay between the germline ends. CDR3 length: 15 amino acids. Per the germline V gene, CDR1 is MNHEY and CDR2 is SVGAGI. In nucleotides, the CDR3 is TGTGCCAGCAGTTCATACAGGGCTGGGGCCAACGTCCTGACTTTC. The encoded protein is CASSSYRAGANVLTF.

The chain has TRBV2 and TRBJ2-5; 12 bases align to TRBD2. Germline V gives CDR1 SNHLY, CDR2 FYNNEI. V lost 7 bases and J lost 13; bases outside the gene matches: 13. The CDR3 runs to 14 residues. The CDR3 coding sequence is TGTGCCAGCAAAATGGAGACTAGCGGGGGCCCTGGGTACTTC. Translating it yields CASKMETSGGPGYF.

The genes are TRBV7-6 and TRBJ2-7, with D possibly TRBD1 on 5 matching bases. V was clipped by 2 bases and J by 7 bases, with 9 bases between them. CDR3 length: 12 residues. Germline values: CDR1 SGHVS, CDR2 FNYEAQ. The CDR3 DNA is TGTGCCAGCAGCTTAACCCAGGGAGAGCAGTACTTC. It encodes CASSLTQGEQYF.

V and J are TRBV15 and TRBJ2-1; 11 bases fit TRBD2. V shed 6 bases, J shed 0 bases, and the junction held 13 bases outside the gene matches. The CDR3 runs 19 residues. CDR1 and CDR2 (germline): LNHNV, YYDKDF (reference sequence). The CDR3 reads CATREVGLAEKSSYNEQFF. The CDR3 DNA reads TGTGCCACCAGAGAGGTGGGACTAGCGGAAAAGAGCTCCTACAATGAGCAGTTCTTC.

The chain has TRBV19 and TRBJ2-1; weak D call: TRBD2 (6 bases). Germline V gene sequence: CDR1 LNHDA, CDR2 SQIVND (reference sequence). This CDR3 comprises 17 residues. Trimming shortened V by 3 bases and J by 2 bases, and 17 bases separated the two germline ends. CDR3 residues: CASSIKGSGLTYNEQFF. The CDR3 nucleotides are TGTGCCAGTAGTATCAAGGGTAGCGGCCTTACCTACAATGAGCAGTTCTTC.

V is TRBV25-1 and J is TRBJ2-2; 7 bases align to TRBD1. There are 12 residues in the CDR3. Germline CDR1 reads MGHDK; CDR2 reads SYGVNS. The V segment lost 6 bases and the J segment 6 bases; nucleotides outside the gene matches: 1. The CDR3 DNA sequence: TGTGCCAGCAGCACAGGGGCCGGGGAGCTGTTTTTT. It specifies CASSTGAGELFF.

The J gene is TRBJ1-3, the V gene TRBV30; D unresolved. Trimming shortened V by 8 bases and J by 6 bases, and 17 bases separated the two germline ends. Germline values: CDR1 GTSNPN, CDR2 SVGIG (reference sequence). The CDR3 runs 13 residues. The DNA for the CDR3 is TGTGCCACAAATCCGGGGTTGGAAAACACCATATATTTT. It encodes CATNPGLENTIYF. The full variable domain, its missing parts supplied by reference TRBV30 and TRBJ1-3, is SQTIHQWPATLVQPVGSPLSLECTVEGTSNPNLYWYRQAAGRGLQLLFYSVGIGQISSEVPQNLSASRPQDRQFILSSKKLLLSDSGFYLCATNPGLENTIYFGEGSWLTVV.

The chain combines TRBV29-1 with TRBJ2-1; 11 bases line up with TRBD1. The germline V gene encodes CDR1 SQVTM and CDR2 ANQGSEA. CDR3 length: 16 amino acids. V gave up 5 bases and J gave up 3 bases; unmatched junction bases: 9. CDR3 protein: CSVTPVGTGGYNEQFF. CDR3 DNA sequence: TGCAGCGTTACCCCGGTAGGGACAGGGGGCTACAATGAGCAGTTCTTC.